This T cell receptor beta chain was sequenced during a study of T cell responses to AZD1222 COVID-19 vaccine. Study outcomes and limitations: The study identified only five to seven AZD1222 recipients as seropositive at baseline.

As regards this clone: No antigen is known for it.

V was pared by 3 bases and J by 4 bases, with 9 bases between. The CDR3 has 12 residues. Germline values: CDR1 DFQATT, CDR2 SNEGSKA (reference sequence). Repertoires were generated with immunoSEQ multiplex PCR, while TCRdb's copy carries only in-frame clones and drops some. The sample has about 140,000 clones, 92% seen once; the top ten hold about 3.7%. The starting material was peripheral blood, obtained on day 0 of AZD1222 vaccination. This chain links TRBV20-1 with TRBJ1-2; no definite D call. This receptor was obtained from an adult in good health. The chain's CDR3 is CSASPDFYGYTF. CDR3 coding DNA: TGCAGTGCTAGTCCGGACTTCTATGGCTACACCTTC.